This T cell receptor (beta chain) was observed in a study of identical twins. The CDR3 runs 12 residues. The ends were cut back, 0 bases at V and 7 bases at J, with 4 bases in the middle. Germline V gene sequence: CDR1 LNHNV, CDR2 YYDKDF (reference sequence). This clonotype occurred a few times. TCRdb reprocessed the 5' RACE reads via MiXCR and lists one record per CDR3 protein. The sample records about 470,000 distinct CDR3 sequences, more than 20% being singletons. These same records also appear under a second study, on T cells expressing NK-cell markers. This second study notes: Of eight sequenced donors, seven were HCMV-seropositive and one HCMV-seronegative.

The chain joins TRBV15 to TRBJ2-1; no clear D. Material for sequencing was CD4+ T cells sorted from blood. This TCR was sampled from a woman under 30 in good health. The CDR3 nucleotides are TGTGCCACCAGCAGAGAGGTGAATGAGCAGTTCTTC. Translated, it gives CATSREVNEQFF. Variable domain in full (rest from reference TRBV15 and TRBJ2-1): DAMVIQNPRYQVTQFGKPVTLSCSQTLNHNVMYWYQQKSSQAPKLLFHYYDKDFNNEADTPDNFQSRRPNTSFCFLDIRSPGLGDTAMYLCATSREVNEQFFGPGTRLTVL.